These T cell receptor beta chains were read from a single sample in a study of cytomegalovirus exposure and HLA in healthy donors. Assay used: immunoSEQ multiplex PCR; TCRdb lists only in-frame clones, some missing. The sample has around 150,000 clones; roughly 91% are singletons. Sequencing used PBMCs. These TCRs come from a young woman in good health and CMV-seropositive. The CDR3 runs from the conserved cysteine through the conserved F or W. D genes are given only for firm matches. Clone size, where shown, is once, few, many, or a class for clones that have expanded.

j_call d_call v_call clone_size cdr3_nt cdr3_aa
TRBJ2-6 - TRBV4-3 - TGCGCCAGCAGCCAAGAGAGGGCCGGGGCCAACGTCCTGACTTTC CASSQERAGANVLTF
TRBJ1-5 - TRBV7-3 once TGTGCCAGCAGCATGGACACCGATCAGCCCCAGCATTTT CASSMDTDQPQHF
TRBJ2-5 - TRBV30 - TGTGCCTGCCAACCGGGGTCAGACAGGACGTTCGAGACCCAGTACTTC CACQPGSDRTFETQYF
TRBJ2-3 TRBD1 TRBV19 - TGTGCCAGTAGTATAGGGGGACAGGGGTCAACTAGCACAGATACGCAGTATTTT CASSIGGQGSTSTDTQYF
TRBJ2-2 TRBD2 TRBV7-9 once TGTGCCAGCAGCCCCGGGACTAGAATTGGCACCGGGGAGCTGTTTTTT CASSPGTRIGTGELFF
TRBJ2-7 - TRBV30 - TGTGCTGTCGGGCAGGGCTACGAGCAGTACTTC CAVGQGYEQYF
TRBJ2-7 TRBD1 TRBV4-3 few TGCGCCAGCAGCCAAGACTTAAGACAGGGGGCTTTGGGCGAGCAGTACTTC CASSQDLRQGALGEQYF
TRBJ1-5 - TRBV21-1 - TGTGCCAGCAGCAAGGGACAGGGTACAATAAGCAATCAGCCCCAGCATTTT CASSKGQGTISNQPQHF
TRBJ2-1 - TRBV6-1 - TGTGCCAGCAGAAGGGGATCCTACAATGAGCAGTTCTTC CASRRGSYNEQFF
TRBJ2-5 TRBD2 TRBV10-3 - TGTGCCATCGGAGGAGCGGGAGGCCTTTGGGAGACCCAGTACTTC CAIGGAGGLWETQYF
TRBJ2-3 TRBD2 TRBV30 - TGTGCCTGGAGTGTATTCCGAACTAGCGCCCACACAGATACGCAGTATTTT CAWSVFRTSAHTDTQYF
TRBJ1-3 - TRBV19 - TGTGCCAGTAGTATAGCAGGGTTGGACAGCAGCTCTGGAAACACCATATATTTT CASSIAGLDSSSGNTIYF
TRBJ2-3 TRBD2 TRBV4-3 - TGCGCCAGCAGCCAAGCCCCGGGACTAGCGGGAGAAACGCAGTATTTT CASSQAPGLAGETQYF
TRBJ1-2 - TRBV2 many TGTGCCAGCAGTGTTTCAGGGAACTATGGCTACACCTTC CASSVSGNYGYTF
TRBJ2-2 TRBD2 TRBV4-2 - TGTGCCAGCAGCCACCCCACTAGCGGTTATAGCACCGGGGAGCTGTTTTTT CASSHPTSGYSTGELFF
TRBJ2-7 TRBD2 TRBV30 - TGTGCCTGGGCCGGGACTAGCGGCTCCTACGAGCAGTACTTC CAWAGTSGSYEQYF
TRBJ1-3 TRBD1 TRBV7-9 - TGTGCCAGCAGCTCCCGGGACAGGGAAGGAAACACCATATATTTT CASSSRDREGNTIYF